Presented here are 21 T cell receptor beta chains from one specimen sequenced in a study of blood T cell repertoires in COVID-19. Using immunoSEQ multiplex PCR, the repertoire was profiled, and TCRdb retains in-frame clones only, with some absent. The sample carries about 400,000 clones, around 87% recorded once. The sample comprised peripheral blood. The receptors come from a human donor in a cohort sampled during active COVID-19.

This chain uses TRBV4-1 with TRBJ2-3; TRBD2 agrees at 11 bases. The V and J ends lost 4 bases and 4 bases, in that order; junction bases with no gene match: 7. This CDR3 comprises 16 residues. The germline V gene encodes CDR1 MGHRA and CDR2 YSYEKL. The CDR3 region is CASSLQLAGDPDTQYF. The CDR3 DNA sequence: TGCGCCAGCAGCCTACAACTAGCGGGAGACCCAGATACGCAGTATTTT.

The chain links TRBV6-5 to TRBJ2-1; 7 positions agree with TRBD2. Trimming took 8 bases from V and 8 from J; bases not matched to a gene: 12. CDR3 length: 14 residues. Germline V lookup: CDR1 MNHEY, CDR2 SVGAGI. The CDR3 loop is CASSGLSGGHEQFF. CDR3 coding DNA: TGTGCCAGCTCGGGACTATCGGGGGGTCATGAGCAGTTCTTC.

The chain couples TRBV24-1 to TRBJ2-3; TRBD2 aligns across 9 bases. V lost 5 bases to trimming and J lost 7 bases; unmatched junction nucleotides: 12. The CDR3 has 16 amino acids. The germline gives CDR1 KGHDR, CDR2 SFDVKD. The CDR3 here is CATSVAGGPIENTQYF. CDR3 nucleotides: TGTGCCACCAGTGTGGCGGGAGGGCCTATTGAGAATACGCAGTATTTT.

The chain recombines TRBV5-8 with TRBJ2-2; D might be TRBD2 (5 bases). CDR3 length equals 17 residues. CDR1 is SGHTS and CDR2 is YDEGEE in the germline V gene. The germline V and J ends were trimmed by 6 bases and 0 bases, with 18 bases remaining between them. CDR3 in DNA: TGTGCCAGCAAATGGTGGGAGCGTACGTCGAACACCGGGGAGCTGTTTTTT. This translates into CASKWWERTSNTGELFF.

The CDR3 sequence is CASSELDRTQASTDTQYF. The CDR3 DNA is TGTGCCAGCAGTGAACTAGACAGGACTCAGGCTAGCACAGATACGCAGTATTTT. The chain joins TRBV25-1 to TRBJ2-3, with D perhaps matching TRBD1 (6 bases). Trimming removed 2 bases at V and 0 bases at J, with 18 bases between. The germline CDR1 and CDR2 sequences are MGHDK and SYGVNS. This CDR3 comprises 18 residues. Complete variable domain (other parts from reference TRBV25-1 and TRBJ2-3): EADIYQTPRYLVIGTGKKITLECSQTMGHDKMYWYQQDPGMELHLIHYSYGVNSTEKGDLSSESTVSRIRTEHFPLTLESARPSHTSQYLCASSELDRTQASTDTQYFGPGTRLTVL.

This clone occurred a few times. This chain links TRBV7-6 with TRBJ1-1; D remains unclear. This CDR3 has 13 residues. Between the trimmed V and J ends, which lost 1 base and 8 bases, there was a span of 11 bases. Looked up from germline, CDR1 is SGHVS and CDR2 is FNYEAQ. The CDR3 nucleotides are TGTGCCAGCAGCTTAGGGTCCGCGGGGGAAGCTTTCTTT. This gives the protein CASSLGSAGEAFF.

The chain employs TRBV19 and TRBJ2-6; possible D gene TRBD2, 5 bases. This CDR3 has 16 residues. The ends were cut back, 4 bases at V and 1 base at J, with 11 bases in the middle. In germline, CDR1 is LNHDA, CDR2 SQIVND (reference sequence). CDR3 residues: CASSTVRRSGANVLTF. The CDR3 nucleotides read TGTGCCAGTAGTACTGTCAGGAGGTCTGGGGCCAACGTCCTGACTTTC.

The genes are TRBV2 and TRBJ1-5; D is undetermined. CDR1 is SNHLY and CDR2 is FYNNEI in the germline V gene. The germline V and J ends were trimmed by 5 bases and 7 bases, with 12 bases remaining between them. This CDR3 is built from 13 residues. The CDR3 DNA reads TGTGCCAGCAGTTTAGAGGGCAGGCAGCCCCAGCATTTT. Translating it yields CASSLEGRQPQHF. Full variable domain (rest looked up from reference TRBV2 and TRBJ1-5): EPEVTQTPSHQVTQMGQEVILRCVPISNHLYFYWYRQILGQKVEFLVSFYNNEISEKSEIFDDQFSVERPDGSNFTLKIRSTKLEDSAMYFCASSLEGRQPQHFGDGTRLSIL.

The V gene is TRBV5-1, the J gene TRBJ1-2, with 8 bases lining up with TRBD1. V trimming: 0 bases; J trimming: 7 bases; junction bases outside the gene matches: 11. CDR3 length equals 16 residues. The V gene's germline CDR1 is SGHRS and CDR2 YFSETQ. In nucleotides, the CDR3 is TGCGCCAGCAGCTTGGGGCAGGGGGCAAAGCTTGGTGGCTACACCTTC. Amino acid sequence: CASSLGQGAKLGGYTF.

Turning to this clone: Other DNA sequences within the sample encode an identical CDR3. This sequence joins TRBV28 and TRBJ1-1; D not certain. Germline V gives CDR1 MDHEN, CDR2 SYDVKM. CDR3 size: 12 residues. Trimming left V 4 bases short and J 1 base short, with 4 bases between. The CDR3 DNA is TGTGCCAGCAGTTCGGGGAACACTGAAGCTTTCTTT. This gives the protein CASSSGNTEAFF.

The V gene is TRBV29-1, the J gene TRBJ2-7, with a tentative D call TRBD1 (6 bases). The CDR3 runs to 14 residues. With 5 bases removed from V and 1 base from J, the gap between germline ends came to 15 bases. The germline CDR1 and CDR2 sequences are SQVTM and ANQGSEA. The CDR3 sequence: CSVRGGAPSYEQYF. The CDR3 DNA is TGCAGCGTTCGTGGGGGCGCCCCTTCCTACGAGCAGTACTTC.

This clone appeared a few times. The chain recombines TRBV7-3 with TRBJ1-1; D is unclear. Germline loops: CDR1 SGHTA, CDR2 FQGTGA. This CDR3 is built from 13 residues. V shed 0 bases and J shed 7 bases, with 9 bases lying between them. The CDR3 protein is CASSLTFGGEAFF. DNA of the CDR3: TGTGCCAGCAGCTTAACTTTCGGAGGTGAAGCTTTCTTT.

V and J are TRBV6-5 and TRBJ2-3, with D hard to call. V was pared by 2 bases and J by 4 bases, with 7 bases between. CDR3 length: 13 residues. Germline lookup yields CDR1 MNHEY and CDR2 SVGAGI. The CDR3 region is CASSYIVADTQYF. DNA for the CDR3: TGTGCCAGCAGTTACATAGTGGCAGATACGCAGTATTTT.

V usage is TRBV4-2 and J usage is TRBJ1-2, with 10 positions matching TRBD1. Trimming removed 3 bases from V and 5 bases from J; junction bases left unmatched: 6. Per the germline V gene, CDR1 is LGHNA and CDR2 is YNFKEQ. The CDR3 covers 15 residues. The CDR3 protein is CASSHGDRGKYGYTF. CDR3 DNA sequence: TGTGCCAGCAGCCATGGGGACAGGGGTAAATATGGCTACACCTTC.

The J gene is TRBJ1-6, the V gene TRBV7-9; no reliable D call. The V gene's germline CDR1 is SEHNR and CDR2 FQNEAQ (reference sequence). The V gene lost 4 bases and the J gene lost 0 bases, with 10 bases spanning the gap. The CDR3 covers 16 residues. The CDR3 bases are TGTGCCAGCAGCTCGCTGGGCGTCTCCTATAATTCACCCCTCCACTTT. This sequence encodes CASSSLGVSYNSPLHF.

The chain employs TRBV3-1 (or the pseudogene TRBV3-2) and TRBJ2-5; TRBD2 is a possible D gene (5 bases). Germline V gives CDR1 LGHDT, CDR2 YNNKEL (reference sequence). Trimming took 3 bases from V and 0 from J, leaving 11 bases between them. The CDR3 covers 15 residues. CDR3 DNA: TGTGCCAGCAGCCAGCCAGTGGACTACCAAGAGACCCAGTACTTC. Protein sequence: CASSQPVDYQETQYF.

The chain recombines TRBV29-1 with TRBJ2-7; TRBD1 matches 9 bases. The V segment lost 6 bases and the J segment 6 bases; nucleotides outside the gene matches: 9. The CDR3 consists of 13 residues. Germline V gene data show CDR1 as SQVTM and CDR2 as ANQGSEA. The CDR3 region is CSVIPGQGSEQYF. The CDR3 DNA sequence: TGCAGCGTGATACCGGGACAGGGCTCCGAGCAGTACTTC.

The rearrangement joins TRBV10-3 to TRBJ2-5, with TRBD2 matching 9 bases. The CDR3 spans 15 residues. Germline V lookup: CDR1 ENHRY, CDR2 SYGVKD. The J segment lost 5 bases and the V segment lost 3 bases, leaving 7 bases of the junction unmatched. The CDR3, as DNA: TGTGCCATCAGTGATAGTGGAGGACTAGCGGAGACCCAGTACTTC. Its protein product is CAISDSGGLAETQYF.

The rearrangement joins TRBV19 to TRBJ1-5; 11 bases fit TRBD1. This CDR3 comprises 16 residues. Unmatched junction bases numbered 6, after V lost 3 bases and J lost 5 bases. CDR1 and CDR2 from the germline V gene are LNHDA and SQIVND (reference sequence). The CDR3 region has the DNA TGTGCCAGTAGTATGGATAGGACAGGGGGCGATCAGCCCCAGCATTTT. It encodes CASSMDRTGGDQPQHF.

The chain recombines TRBV6-5 with TRBJ2-7; D is perhaps TRBD2 (5 bases). The CDR3 runs to 13 residues. Germline V gives CDR1 MNHEY, CDR2 SVGAGI. The germline V and J ends were trimmed by 5 bases and 3 bases, with 11 bases remaining between them. The DNA for the CDR3 is TGTGCCAGCAGTCGGGGAATTCTCTACGAGCAGTACTTC. Protein: CASSRGILYEQYF.

The CDR3 loop reads CASSLGASSVSPLHF. CDR3 DNA sequence: TGTGCCAGCAGCTTGGGAGCGTCGTCGGTTTCACCCCTCCACTTT. The V and J genes are TRBV11-2 and TRBJ1-6; D is undetermined. The CDR3 consists of 15 residues. Trimming shortened V by 3 bases and J by 9 bases, and 15 bases separated the two germline ends. Germline loops: CDR1 SGHAT, CDR2 FQNNGV.